The clone carrying this TCR beta chain was seen at least ten times. Its matching antigen is unknown. This entry is derived from a study of molecular identifiers for immune sequencing clone quantification. In the study overall: In replicates, RNA from around 20,000 or 100,000 naive CD8 cells was divided five ways and four parts were sequenced. Points from the study as a whole: Spiked Jurkat TCR RNA equivalent to one cell was reportedly detectable in about a million naive cells.

Generation of bulk TCR libraries relied on previously described methods and listed TCR primers. Using its own MiXCR run on the PCR reads, TCRdb lists one record per CDR3 protein. The data contain tens of thousands of distinct CDR3 sequences, around 18% of them seen just once; the ten biggest clones take up 1.5%. The sorting of naive CD8 T cells used the CD8+CD4-CCR7+CD45RA+ phenotype. The CDR3 has 14 amino acids. CDR1 and CDR2 (germline): MGHRA, YSYEKL. Between the trimmed V and J ends, which lost 0 bases and 1 base, there was a span of 3 bases. Source material: naive CD8+ T cells from blood, with Jurkat cell RNA spiked in. The sample's subset: FACS-sorted CD8+CD4-CCR7+CD45RA+ naive T cells. The chain has TRBV4-1 and TRBJ2-2; D remains unclear. The TCR comes from a human donor in good health. Some libraries in this study had Jurkat cell RNA spiked in. The CDR3 DNA is TGCGCCAGCAGCCAAGAGTGGAACACCGGGGAGCTGTTTTTT. This sequence encodes CASSQEWNTGELFF.